The 9 T cell receptor beta chains presented below share a single source sample, sequenced in a study of control samples from healthy donors and cancer patients. TCRdb keeps only in-frame clones here, not all; method: immunoSEQ multiplex PCR. Here the sample spans some 96,000 clones, about 88% being singletons. Sequencing was performed on blood. Receptor source: a woman aged 50 to 60 in good health.

The V gene is TRBV7-2, the J gene TRBJ1-5; no clear D gene. Germline CDR1 reads SGHTA; CDR2 reads FQGNSA. V was shortened by 1 base and J by 4 bases, with 11 bases between the two germline ends. This CDR3 spans 15 amino acids. In nucleotides, the CDR3 is TGTGCCAGCAGCTTAGGTCGCCGCTGGAATCAGCCCCAGCATTTT. Protein product: CASSLGRRWNQPQHF.

The chain joins TRBV11-2 to TRBJ2-7, with 8 bases that match TRBD2. Trimming removed 1 base from V and 9 bases from J; junction bases left unmatched: 17. This CDR3 region has 17 residues. Germline CDR1 SGHAT, CDR2 FQNNGV. CDR3 DNA: TGTGCCAGCAGCTTAGTCAGCAGCGGGAGTCCCCCCCTCGCGCAGTACGTC. This sequence encodes CASSLVSSGSPPLAQYV.

With regard to this clone: This specimen includes other DNA sequences encoding the same CDR3. The chain carries TRBV27 and TRBJ1-1; no clear D. The germline V and J ends were trimmed by 0 bases and 0 bases, with 2 bases remaining between them. This CDR3 region has 13 residues. Germline loops: CDR1 MNHEY, CDR2 SMNVEV (reference sequence). CDR3: CASSLSLNTEAFF. DNA for the CDR3: TGTGCCAGCAGTTTATCGTTGAACACTGAAGCTTTCTTT.

V gene TRBV7-3 combines with J gene TRBJ2-6; D possibly corresponds to TRBD1 (5 bases). The CDR3 is 18 amino acids. Germline V gene sequence: CDR1 SGHTA, CDR2 FQGTGA. Trimming stripped 1 base from V and 0 bases from J, with 13 bases between. The CDR3 nucleotides are TGTGCCAGCAGCTTAATGCTGGGGCCGCCCTCTGGGGCCAACGTCCTGACTTTC. Its translation: CASSLMLGPPSGANVLTF. The full variable domain, its missing parts supplied by reference TRBV7-3 and TRBJ2-6, is GAGVSQTPSNKVTEKGKYVELRCDPISGHTALYWYRQSLGQGPEFLIYFQGTGAADDSGLPNDRFFAVRPEGSVSTLKIQRTERGDSAVYLCASSLMLGPPSGANVLTFGAGSRLTVL.

This clone appeared a single time. The chain is built from TRBV7-2 and TRBJ1-5, with D tentatively TRBD1 (5 bases). The CDR3 is made up of 18 amino acids. CDR1 SGHTA and CDR2 FQGNSA come from the germline V gene. Between the trimmed V and J ends, which lost 5 bases and 6 bases, there was a span of 26 bases. The chain's CDR3 is CASSPERGGQGGGQPQHF. CDR3 bases: TGTGCCAGCAGCCCCGAAAGAGGAGGGCAGGGCGGAGGTCAGCCCCAGCATTTT.

This chain uses TRBV7-2 with TRBJ2-1; D perhaps matches TRBD2 (6 bases). Between the trimmed V and J ends, which lost 5 bases and 5 bases, there was a span of 13 bases. Germline lookup yields CDR1 SGHTA and CDR2 FQGNSA. The CDR3 loop spans 14 amino acids. The CDR3 coding sequence is TGTGCCAGCAGCCGGGACTGGCTAGACAATGAGCAGTTCTTC. Translation gives CASSRDWLDNEQFF.

The chain couples TRBV5-1 to TRBJ2-1; the match to TRBD1 covers 8 bases. Trimming removed 3 bases from V and 7 bases from J; junction bases left unmatched: 6. The CDR3 loop spans 14 amino acids. Germline loops: CDR1 SGHRS, CDR2 YFSETQ. DNA for the CDR3: TGCGCCAGCAGCTGGCAGGGGGCTTTGAATGAGCAGTTCTTC. Translation: CASSWQGALNEQFF.

In its sample, this clone was seen a few times. The chain couples TRBV5-1 to TRBJ1-2; a possible D gene is TRBD1 (5 bases). This CDR3 comprises 15 residues. V was shortened by 0 bases and J by 5 bases, with 14 bases between the two germline ends. Germline V gives CDR1 SGHRS, CDR2 YFSETQ. Here the CDR3 DNA reads TGCGCCAGCAGCTTGGCCTGGGGGACGCCTTATGGCTACACCTTC. It translates to CASSLAWGTPYGYTF.

The chain employs TRBV18 and TRBJ1-1, with D unresolved. This CDR3 contains 13 residues. Trimming took off 3 bases at V and 7 bases at J, with 12 bases between the two ends. Germline-derived CDR1 and CDR2 are KGHSH and LQKENI. The CDR3 DNA reads as TGTGCCAGCTCACCTCCGCGGCCAGGTGAAGCTTTCTTT. This gives the protein CASSPPRPGEAFF.